The T cell receptor beta chain described here comes from a study of cytomegalovirus exposure and HLA in healthy donors. The PCR used 60 Vbeta and 13 Jbeta primers. Produced via immunoSEQ multiplex PCR; TCRdb's table is partial and in-frame only. The listing contains approximately 210,000 clones. CDR3 length: 13 amino acids. Germline CDR1 reads SGHVS; CDR2 reads FQNEAQ. Points on this clone: One junction end does not reproduce the germline sequence, and a read error may be involved.

The rearrangement links TRBV7-8 to TRBJ2-7, with 8 bases matching TRBD1. The origin of this receptor is a woman under 40 in good health and CMV-seropositive. Sequenced: PBMCs. DNA for the CDR3: TGTGCCAGCAGCGGACAGGGCTTGAGTATGCAGCACTTC. It codes for CASSGQGLSMQHF.